The 21 T cell receptor beta chains listed next were all sequenced from one sample in a study of shared clonotypes between healthy human individuals. Libraries were prepared by immunoSEQ multiplex PCR; TCRdb keeps only in-frame clonotypes and omits some of them. The sample includes some 1.5 million clones, around 98% of them seen just once. The sample comprised naive CD4+ T cells sorted from blood. As for subset: CD45RA+ positively selected. These receptors were obtained from a man aged 30 to 45 in good health.

The chain is built from TRBV7-2 and TRBJ2-3; D might be TRBD2 (5 bases). The CDR3 is 14 residues long. With 4 bases removed from V and 4 bases from J, the gap between germline ends came to 12 bases. Germline V CDR1 and CDR2: SGHTA, FQGNSA. The CDR3 here is CASSSRGSSDTQYF. CDR3 sequence (DNA): TGTGCCAGCAGCTCTCGGGGTAGCTCAGATACGCAGTATTTT.

A single count supports this clone. The V gene is TRBV10-1, the J gene TRBJ1-5; TRBD1 might be the D (5 bases). The germline CDR1 and CDR2 sequences are WNHNN and SYGVQD (reference sequence). The CDR3 contains 13 residues. V was shortened by 6 bases and J by 11 bases, with 17 bases between the two germline ends. CDR3 in DNA: TGCGCCAGCAGCCGGGACCCGAAGGGGTCCCAGCATTTT. The encoded protein is CASSRDPKGSQHF.

This chain links TRBV6-5 with TRBJ1-1; no definite D call. The V gene lost 0 bases and the J gene lost 2 bases, with 7 bases spanning the gap. The CDR3 totals 14 residues. From germline, CDR1 is MNHEY and CDR2 SVGAGI. The CDR3 sequence is CASSYSEVNTEAFF. CDR3 bases: TGTGCCAGCAGTTACTCGGAGGTAAACACTGAAGCTTTCTTT.

The rearrangement links TRBV18 to TRBJ2-7, with TRBD1 identical over 9 bases. The CDR3 extends over 15 amino acids. Per the germline V gene, CDR1 is KGHSH and CDR2 is LQKENI. V trimming: 3 bases; J trimming: 4 bases; junction bases outside the gene matches: 7. CDR3 residues: CASSPGGQGKYEQYF. CDR3 DNA sequence: TGTGCCAGCTCACCCGGGGGACAGGGAAAGTACGAGCAGTACTTC.

The chain combines TRBV2 with TRBJ1-5; D may be TRBD1 (5 bases). The V and J ends lost 6 bases and 7 bases respectively, with 19 bases between them. The CDR3 consists of 15 residues. Germline assignment: CDR1 SNHLY and CDR2 FYNNEI. CDR3 DNA sequence: TGTGCCAGCAGCGCCGGATTAGGGGCTGAGCAGCCCCAGCATTTT. It encodes CASSAGLGAEQPQHF. The full variable domain, in which reference TRBV2 and TRBJ1-5 provide the parts outside the CDR3, is EPEVTQTPSHQVTQMGQEVILRCVPISNHLYFYWYRQILGQKVEFLVSFYNNEISEKSEIFDDQFSVERPDGSNFTLKIRSTKLEDSAMYFCASSAGLGAEQPQHFGDGTRLSIL.

The V gene is TRBV2, the J gene TRBJ2-7; a weak D match, TRBD2 (5 bases). CDR1 and CDR2 (germline): SNHLY, FYNNEI. Trimming shortened V by 4 bases and J by 4 bases, and 5 bases separated the two germline ends. The length of the CDR3 is 11 residues. CDR3 in amino acids: CASSGEYEQYF. The CDR3 bases are TGTGCCAGCAGTGGGGAGTACGAGCAGTACTTC.

V usage is TRBV29-1 and J usage is TRBJ2-3, with D maybe TRBD2 (6 bases). Trimming removed 4 bases at V and 0 bases at J, with 11 bases between. Germline V gene data show CDR1 as SQVTM and CDR2 as ANQGSEA. This CDR3 spans 14 amino acids. The CDR3 DNA reads as TGCAGCGTTGGGAGGGGTGCTAGCACAGATACGCAGTATTTT. This translates into CSVGRGASTDTQYF.

The CDR3 nucleotides are TGTGCCAGCAGTCGGACAGGCACAGATACGCAGTATTTT. Protein: CASSRTGTDTQYF. V and J are TRBV6-6 and TRBJ2-3; perhaps TRBD1 as D (6 bases). Germline CDR1 is MNHNY and CDR2 is SVGAGI (reference sequence). The V gene lost 5 bases and the J gene lost 1 base, with 7 bases spanning the gap. The CDR3 loop spans 13 amino acids.

The V and J genes are TRBV29-1 and TRBJ2-5; 7 bases agree with TRBD1. This CDR3 has 12 residues. The germline CDR1 and CDR2 sequences are SQVTM and ANQGSEA. V was pared by 7 bases and J by 4 bases, with 6 bases of the junction left unmatched. For the CDR3, the DNA is TGCAGCGAACTCACAGGGGTAGAGACCCAGTACTTC. Amino acids: CSELTGVETQYF.

The chain employs TRBV6-5 and TRBJ2-1, with D maybe TRBD1 (6 bases). V lost 1 base to trimming and J lost 3 bases, with 13 bases between them. The CDR3 covers 16 residues. Germline V gene sequence: CDR1 MNHEY, CDR2 SVGAGI. CDR3 bases: TGTGCCAGCAGTTACTTAACAGGGAAAGGCTACAATGAGCAGTTCTTC. It translates to CASSYLTGKGYNEQFF.

The count of this clone is one. V usage is TRBV5-1 and J usage is TRBJ2-5; 11 bases agree with TRBD1. Germline trimming cut 4 bases from V and 5 bases from J; bases unmatched to any gene: 10. This CDR3 spans 16 amino acids. Germline values: CDR1 SGHRS, CDR2 YFSETQ. The CDR3 region is CASSASGTGGKETQYF. The CDR3 bases are TGCGCCAGCAGCGCCTCCGGGACAGGGGGAAAGGAGACCCAGTACTTC.

The chain carries TRBV7-2 and TRBJ2-7; D unclear. The V end was cut by 1 base, the J end by 5 bases, with 12 bases between. Germline-derived CDR1 and CDR2 are SGHTA and FQGNSA. The CDR3 length is 14 residues. The CDR3 DNA is TGTGCCAGCAGCTTAGGGGGTAGCTTCCACGAGCAGTACTTC. Protein sequence: CASSLGGSFHEQYF.

This chain links TRBV10-3 with TRBJ2-1; tentatively, D is TRBD2 (6 bases). The germline V and J ends were trimmed by 2 bases and 4 bases, with 12 bases remaining between them. The CDR3 contains 15 residues. The V gene's germline CDR1 is ENHRY and CDR2 SYGVKD. The CDR3 DNA is TGTGCCATCAGTGAGGTAGCGGTAGGGTACAATGAGCAGTTCTTC. This translates into CAISEVAVGYNEQFF.

The rearrangement joins TRBV7-9 to TRBJ1-3; D is undetermined. Germline V gives CDR1 SEHNR, CDR2 FQNEAQ (reference sequence). CDR3 length: 15 residues. V was pared by 5 bases and J by 0 bases, with 11 bases between. In nucleotides, the CDR3 is TGTGCCAGCAGCCCGCCGGGGAGCTCTGGAAACACCATATATTTT. Translated, it gives CASSPPGSSGNTIYF.

V usage is TRBV28 and J usage is TRBJ1-2; tentative D call: TRBD1 (5 bases). In germline, CDR1 is MDHEN, CDR2 SYDVKM. Trimming took 4 bases from V and 1 from J, leaving 13 bases between them. This CDR3 is built from 15 residues. The CDR3 sequence is CASSSPRGLNYGYTF. CDR3 in DNA: TGTGCCAGCAGTTCCCCCCGGGGACTTAACTATGGCTACACCTTC.

This chain connects TRBV18 to TRBJ2-2; D gene ambiguous. Germline V gene sequence: CDR1 KGHSH, CDR2 LQKENI. The CDR3 covers 14 residues. The V gene lost 2 bases and the J gene lost 3 bases, with 7 bases spanning the gap. CDR3 residues: CASSPEKDTGELFF. CDR3 DNA: TGTGCCAGCTCACCAGAAAAAGACACCGGGGAGCTGTTTTTT. The full variable domain, its missing parts supplied by reference TRBV18 and TRBJ2-2, is NAGVMQNPRHLVRRRGQEARLRCSPMKGHSHVYWYRQLPEEGLKFMVYLQKENIIDESGMPKERFSAEFPKEGPSILRIQQVVRGDSAAYFCASSPEKDTGELFFGEGSRLTVL.

This clone was counted once. The chain joins TRBV27 to TRBJ2-5; a possible D gene is TRBD2 (6 bases). The V end lost 6 bases, the J end lost 4 bases, and 12 bases lay between the germline ends. Germline V lookup: CDR1 MNHEY, CDR2 SMNVEV (reference sequence). This CDR3 is built from 13 residues. Here the CDR3 reads CASRPEGPETQYF. The CDR3 nucleotides read TGTGCCAGCAGGCCGGAGGGCCCAGAGACCCAGTACTTC.

This chain joins TRBV5-1 and TRBJ2-1; 9 bases line up with TRBD2. The CDR3 is 18 residues long. The germline gives CDR1 SGHRS, CDR2 YFSETQ. J gave up 4 bases and V 3 bases, and 14 bases lay outside the gene matches. The CDR3: CASSSPRLTSGIYNEQFF. The CDR3 nucleotides read TGCGCCAGCAGCTCCCCTCGGCTGACTAGCGGAATTTACAATGAGCAGTTCTTC.

This clone was seen just once. The J gene is TRBJ2-1, the V gene TRBV10-2, with no clear D. V lost 3 bases, J lost 9 bases, and 9 bases lay in between. The CDR3 is 12 residues long. From germline, CDR1 is WSHSY and CDR2 SAAADI. The CDR3 sequence: CASSEERFEQFF. The CDR3 nucleotides are TGCGCCAGCAGTGAAGAACGTTTTGAGCAGTTCTTC.

The chain links TRBV5-1 to TRBJ1-1, with a possible D match to TRBD1 (5 bases). Trimming cost V 2 bases and J 0 bases, with 11 bases left between them. The CDR3 length is 15 residues. Per germline, CDR1 SGHRS and CDR2 YFSETQ. CDR3: CASSLQAIMNTEAFF. As DNA, the CDR3 is TGCGCCAGCAGCTTACAGGCTATCATGAACACTGAAGCTTTCTTT. The whole variable domain, filled in from reference TRBV5-1 and TRBJ1-1, reads KAGVTQTPRYLIKTRGQQVTLSCSPISGHRSVSWYQQTPGQGLQFLFEYFSETQRNKGNFPGRFSGRQFSNSRSEMNVSTLELGDSALYLCASSLQAIMNTEAFFGQGTRLTVV.

This chain links TRBV29-1 with TRBJ2-5; 8 nucleotides match TRBD1. From germline, CDR1 is SQVTM and CDR2 ANQGSEA. J was trimmed by 4 bases and V by 7 bases; bases with no gene match: 14. CDR3 size: 15 residues. In nucleotides, the CDR3 is TGCAGCGCCAGGGTGGGGTCAGGGGGCGGAGAGACCCAGTACTTC. Translating gives CSARVGSGGGETQYF.